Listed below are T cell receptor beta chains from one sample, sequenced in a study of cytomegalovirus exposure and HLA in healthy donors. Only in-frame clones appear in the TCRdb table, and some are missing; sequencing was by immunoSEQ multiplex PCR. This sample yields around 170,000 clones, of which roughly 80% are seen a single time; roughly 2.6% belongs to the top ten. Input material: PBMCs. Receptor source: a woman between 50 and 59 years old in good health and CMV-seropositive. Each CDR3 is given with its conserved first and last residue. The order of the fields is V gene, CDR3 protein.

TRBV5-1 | CASSLIPGQSYEQYF
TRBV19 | CASSRLAGGRDEQFF
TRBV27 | CASSSLAGGYNEQFF
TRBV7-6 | CASSSRSGATDTQYF
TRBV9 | CASSVGPEFAQETQYF
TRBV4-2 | CASSPGYGANVLTF
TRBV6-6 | CASSSEGARAEAFF
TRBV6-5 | CASTSGGADGGELFF
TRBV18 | CASSGRGPGPYEQYF
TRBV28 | CASSLGGNYNEQFF
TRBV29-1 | CSVRQGESDTQYF
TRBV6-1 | CASSERGGGLQETQYF
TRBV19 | CASSMMSGGPNYEQYF
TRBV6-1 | CAISFDRDEKLFF
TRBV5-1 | CASSLGDSTNEKLFF
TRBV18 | CASSAREVSYEQYF
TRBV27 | CASRRQGDRAYEQYF
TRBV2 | CASSGQVSNQPQHF
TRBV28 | CASSSGTGAAFYEQYF
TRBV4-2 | CASSQGLAGGGTDTQYF
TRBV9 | CASSVEADSSYEQYF
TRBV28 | CASRSTGSAFF
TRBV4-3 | CVSSQDRRGIGNTIYF
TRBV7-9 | CASSLGGQPYEQYF
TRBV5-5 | CASSLGLLPGNSPLHF
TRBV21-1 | CASSILGHRPAKNIQYF
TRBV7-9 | CASSFMGSGGRNTGELFF
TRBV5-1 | CANRAGGNVNEQFF
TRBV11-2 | CASSPSGGGTQYF
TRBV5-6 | CASSIRDRAGYTF
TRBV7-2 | CASRFGAGRGADTQYF